This TCR beta chain was retrieved from a study of shared clonotypes between healthy human individuals. In the naive CD8 group, cells lacked CD45RO and were positively selected for CCR7, so terminally differentiated effector memory CD45RA+ cells were left out. The germline V and J ends were trimmed by 3 bases and 3 bases, with 14 bases remaining between them. Germline V gene lookup returns CDR1 LGHNA and CDR2 YSLEER. This CDR3 comprises 15 residues. Findings of the study overall: The naive CD4 repertoires of several donors were compared, and approximately 4.5% of clonotypes were shared. Shared clonotypes across all four donors exceeded non-shared ones in generation probability.

With respect to this clone: Its antigen remains unknown.

At a deep level, the assay was run. Sorted subsets were amplified in replicate PCRs using about 200 ng DNA, tens of thousands of T cell genomes. The repertoire was sequenced with immunoSEQ multiplex PCR; TCRdb's copy has only in-frame clones and lacks some. Among 800,000 or so clones listed, around 96% were seen once. This sequence originates from a man aged 30-40 years in good health. The chain links TRBV4-3 to TRBJ1-2, with D unclear. Source material: naive CD8+ T cells sorted from blood. The CDR3 loop reads CASSHNRESYYGYTF. Here the CDR3 DNA reads TGCGCCAGCAGCCATAACAGAGAATCGTACTATGGCTACACCTTC.